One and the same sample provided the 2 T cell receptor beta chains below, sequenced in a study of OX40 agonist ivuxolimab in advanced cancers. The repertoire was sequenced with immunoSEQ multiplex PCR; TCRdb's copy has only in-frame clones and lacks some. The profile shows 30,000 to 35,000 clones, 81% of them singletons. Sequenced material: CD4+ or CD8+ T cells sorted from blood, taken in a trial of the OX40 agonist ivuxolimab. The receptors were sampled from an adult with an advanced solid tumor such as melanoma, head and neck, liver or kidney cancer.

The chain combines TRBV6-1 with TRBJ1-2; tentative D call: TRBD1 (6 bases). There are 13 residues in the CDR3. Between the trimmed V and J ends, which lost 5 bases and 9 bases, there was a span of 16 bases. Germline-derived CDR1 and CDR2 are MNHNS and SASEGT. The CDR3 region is CASSNRDMMRYTF. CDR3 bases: TGTGCCAGCAGTAACCGGGACATGATGCGCTACACCTTC.

The CDR3 loop reads CASSVGRNSYEQYF. CDR3 DNA sequence: TGTGCCAGCAGCGTAGGACGGAACTCCTACGAGCAGTACTTC. The gene calls are TRBV9 and TRBJ2-5; D is undetermined. The DNA end is more similar to TRBJ2-7, so the J call may be wrong. Per germline, CDR1 SGDLS and CDR2 YYNGEE. CDR3 size: 14 residues.